These 24 T cell receptor beta chains came from one sample sequenced in a study of T cell responses to AZD1222 COVID-19 vaccine. Only in-frame clones appear in the TCRdb table, and some are missing; sequencing was by immunoSEQ multiplex PCR. The repertoire includes 120,000 to 150,000 clones, approximately 89% of them detected once, and 1.5% to 2% sits in the top ten. The sequences come from peripheral blood, collected 28 days after the second AZD1222 dose. These receptors all stem from an adult who received the AZD1222 COVID-19 vaccine.

CDR3 protein: CASSFQGSYGYTF. The CDR3 DNA is TGTGCCAGCAGTTTTCAGGGGTCCTATGGCTACACCTTC. The rearrangement joins TRBV28 to TRBJ1-2, with D possibly being TRBD1 (6 bases). The CDR3 totals 13 residues. From germline, CDR1 is MDHEN and CDR2 SYDVKM. Trimming took 3 bases from V and 4 from J, leaving 9 bases between them.

This clone was counted a single time. The chain is built from TRBV15 and TRBJ2-2; possibly TRBD2 for D (5 bases). The CDR3 is 17 amino acids. V lost 0 bases and J lost 5, with 16 bases in between. CDR1 is LNHNV and CDR2 is YYDKDF in the germline V gene (reference sequence). This chain's CDR3 is CATSREYVGVHTGELFF. CDR3 nucleotides: TGTGCCACCAGCAGAGAGTATGTGGGAGTGCATACCGGGGAGCTGTTTTTT.

The chain joins TRBV28 to TRBJ2-3; 9 bases agree with TRBD1. CDR1 is MDHEN, CDR2 SYDVKM, per germline. This CDR3 is built from 15 residues. V shed 10 bases, J shed 4 bases, and the junction held 12 bases outside the gene matches. CDR3 residues: CAIEAGTGRPDTQYF. In DNA form, the CDR3 reads TGTGCCATCGAGGCGGGGACAGGGCGTCCAGATACGCAGTATTTT.

The chain is built from TRBV19 and TRBJ1-1; D perhaps matches TRBD1 (5 bases). Trimming pared 1 base from V and 5 bases from J, leaving 11 bases between. Looked up from germline, CDR1 is LNHDA and CDR2 is SQIVND (reference sequence). The CDR3 spans 14 residues. The CDR3 nucleotides are TGTGCCAGTAGTATAGCCTCAGGGAATACTGAAGCTTTCTTT. Translating gives CASSIASGNTEAFF. Variable domain in full (rest from reference TRBV19 and TRBJ1-1): DGGITQSPKYLFRKEGQNVTLSCEQNLNHDAMYWYRQDPGQGLRLIYYSQIVNDFQKGDIAEGYSVSREKKESFPLTVTSAQKNPTAFYLCASSIASGNTEAFFGQGTRLTVV.

This CDR3 is CASSFASGSPGELFF. The CDR3 coding sequence is TGTGCCAGCAGCTTCGCCTCGGGGTCCCCCGGGGAGCTGTTTTTT. The chain recombines TRBV7-2 with TRBJ2-2, with a possible D match to TRBD2 (5 bases). The CDR3 is 15 amino acids. Germline CDR1 is SGHTA and CDR2 is FQGNSA. Trimming took 3 bases from V and 6 from J, leaving 14 bases between them.

The V call is TRBV7-9, the J call TRBJ2-7; 8 nucleotides agree with TRBD2. The CDR3 has 15 amino acids. The J segment lost 0 bases and the V segment lost 5 bases, leaving 6 bases of the junction unmatched. CDR1 is SEHNR, CDR2 FQNEAQ, per germline (reference sequence). The CDR3 sequence: CASSDTGTSSYEQYF. The CDR3 bases are TGTGCCAGCAGCGACACCGGGACTAGCTCCTACGAGCAGTACTTC.

The V gene is TRBV30, the J gene TRBJ1-5, with TRBD1 identical over 9 bases. The CDR3 is 13 residues long. With V trimmed by 5 bases and J by 6 bases, 5 bases remained unmatched. The germline gives CDR1 GTSNPN, CDR2 SVGIG (reference sequence). Here the CDR3 DNA reads TGTGCCTGGGGACAGGGGTCGGTTCAGCCCCAGCATTTT. It yields the protein CAWGQGSVQPQHF.

V is TRBV6-6 and J is TRBJ2-1; D is unresolved. The CDR3 loop spans 14 amino acids. The germline V gene encodes CDR1 MNHNY and CDR2 SVGAGI (reference sequence). Trimming removed 3 bases from V and 5 bases from J, with 11 bases in between. In DNA form, the CDR3 reads TGTGCCAGCAGTTATGGCCACTTGAACAATGAGCAGTTCTTC. It translates to CASSYGHLNNEQFF.

The chain joins TRBV19 to TRBJ1-2; 8 bases align to TRBD1. With V trimmed by 3 bases and J by 2 bases, 5 bases remained unmatched. The CDR3 is 15 amino acids. Looked up from germline, CDR1 is LNHDA and CDR2 is SQIVND (reference sequence). The CDR3 sequence is CASSIGGTGNYGYTF. The CDR3 DNA is TGTGCCAGTAGTATTGGTGGGACAGGCAACTATGGCTACACCTTC.

The chain recombines TRBV24-1 with TRBJ2-3; 9 positions match TRBD1. Germline V gives CDR1 KGHDR, CDR2 SFDVKD. J gave up 3 bases and V 3 bases, and 0 bases lay outside the gene matches. The CDR3 loop spans 14 amino acids. The CDR3 is CATSDDRGTDTQYF. CDR3 nucleotide sequence: TGTGCCACCAGTGATGACAGGGGGACAGATACGCAGTATTTT.

The chain uses TRBV14 and TRBJ2-7; D is uncertain. The CDR3 length is 15 residues. Per germline, CDR1 SGHDN and CDR2 FVKESK. V lost 0 bases, J lost 4 bases, and 13 bases lay in between. The CDR3 nucleotides read TGTGCCAGCAGCCAAGATCGTCCTAGACATTACGAGCAGTACTTC. Its translation: CASSQDRPRHYEQYF.

The chain couples TRBV7-2 to TRBJ1-5; possibly TRBD1 for D (5 bases). The length of the CDR3 is 13 residues. Germline values: CDR1 SGHTA, CDR2 FQGNSA. V lost 2 bases to trimming and J lost 7 bases, with 9 bases between them. This CDR3 is CASSLQGWQPQHF. CDR3 DNA sequence: TGTGCCAGCAGCTTACAGGGCTGGCAGCCCCAGCATTTT. Full variable domain (missing parts from reference TRBV7-2 and TRBJ1-5): GAGVSQSPSNKVTEKGKDVELRCDPISGHTALYWYRQSLGQGLEFLIYFQGNSAPDKSGLPSDRFSAERTGGSVSTLTIQRTQQEDSAVYLCASSLQGWQPQHFGDGTRLSIL.

This sequence joins TRBV19 and TRBJ1-4, with TRBD1 matching 7 bases. The length of the CDR3 is 13 residues. Germline values: CDR1 LNHDA, CDR2 SQIVND (reference sequence). With V trimmed by 5 bases and J by 4 bases, 1 base remained unmatched. The CDR3 reads CASSGTDNEKLFF. CDR3 nucleotide sequence: TGTGCCAGTAGTGGGACAGATAATGAAAAACTGTTTTTT.

V usage is TRBV27 and J usage is TRBJ1-1; a weak D match, TRBD1 (5 bases). Germline V gene data show CDR1 as MNHEY and CDR2 as SMNVEV (reference sequence). The CDR3 sequence is 14 residues long. Trimming took 4 bases from V and 4 from J, leaving 13 bases between them. Written as DNA, the CDR3 is TGTGCCAGCAGTTCCGAGGGGTGGGGCACTGAAGCTTTCTTT. Amino acid sequence: CASSSEGWGTEAFF.

The chain joins TRBV21-1 to TRBJ1-5. TRBV21-1 corresponds to a pseudogene. The CDR3 spans 16 residues. CDR3 in DNA: TGTGCCAGCAGCCGCACCGATAACCCGACCGATCAGCCCCAGCATTTT. Its protein is CASSRTDNPTDQPQHF.

This chain links TRBV9 with TRBJ1-3; possible D gene TRBD1, 5 bases. Germline loops: CDR1 SGDLS, CDR2 YYNGEE. The CDR3 sequence is 15 residues long. Deletions cut 0 bases from V and 4 bases from J, with 11 bases between. The CDR3 region is CASSVVGAGGNTIYF. CDR3 nucleotide sequence: TGTGCCAGCAGCGTAGTTGGGGCAGGAGGAAACACCATATATTTT.

The rearrangement joins TRBV7-9 to TRBJ2-5; a possible D gene is TRBD1 (5 bases). V was shortened by 11 bases and J by 2 bases, with 18 bases between the two germline ends. The germline V gene encodes CDR1 SEHNR and CDR2 FQNEAQ (reference sequence). The CDR3 runs 14 residues. The chain's CDR3 is CAFSPSDSQETQYF. In DNA, the CDR3 is TGTGCCTTCTCACCCTCAGACAGTCAAGAGACCCAGTACTTC.

J is TRBJ2-1 and V is TRBV3-1 (or the pseudogene TRBV3-2); perhaps D is TRBD1 or TRBD2 (5 bases each). V was clipped by 4 bases and J by 8 bases, with 18 bases between them. The length of the CDR3 is 15 residues. Germline CDR1 reads LGHDT; CDR2 reads YNNKEL (reference sequence). Written as DNA, the CDR3 is TGTGCCAGCAGCCCCCCGAGAGGGGTTAACGATGAGCAGTTCTTC. Its translation: CASSPPRGVNDEQFF.

V and J are TRBV4-1 and TRBJ1-5; D is unresolved. Germline loops: CDR1 MGHRA, CDR2 YSYEKL. The CDR3 sequence is 14 residues long. Trimming removed 2 bases from V and 9 bases from J, with 14 bases in between. This CDR3 reads CASSQPSNSRPQHF. The CDR3 nucleotides read TGCGCCAGCAGCCAACCATCAAACAGCCGGCCCCAGCATTTT.

V and J are TRBV10-3 and TRBJ2-3; 8 bases map to TRBD2. This CDR3 has 15 amino acids. The J segment lost 2 bases and the V segment lost 2 bases, leaving 3 bases of the junction unmatched. From germline, CDR1 is ENHRY and CDR2 SYGVKD. CDR3 sequence reads: CAISEREGFTDTQYF. Written as DNA, the CDR3 is TGTGCCATCAGTGAGCGGGAGGGGTTCACAGATACGCAGTATTTT.

This chain links TRBV27 with TRBJ2-7, with 7 bases that match TRBD1. The V segment lost 4 bases and the J segment 4 bases; nucleotides outside the gene matches: 10. The CDR3 covers 15 residues. The V gene's germline CDR1 is MNHEY and CDR2 SMNVEV (reference sequence). The CDR3 protein is CASSSGQASGYEQYF. In DNA form, the CDR3 reads TGTGCCAGCAGTTCTGGACAGGCCTCAGGGTACGAGCAGTACTTC.

V is TRBV7-6 and J is TRBJ2-7; D might be TRBD1 (6 bases). Between the trimmed V and J ends, which lost 5 bases and 3 bases, there was a span of 17 bases. The CDR3 loop spans 15 amino acids. Germline V gene sequence: CDR1 SGHVS, CDR2 FNYEAQ. CDR3 region: CASSPRQEAFYEQYF. In DNA form, the CDR3 reads TGTGCCAGCAGCCCTAGACAGGAGGCCTTCTACGAGCAGTACTTC.

The chain combines TRBV13 with TRBJ2-7, with D possibly TRBD2 on 6 matching bases. Germline loops: CDR1 PRHDT, CDR2 FYEKMQ (reference sequence). This CDR3 spans 14 amino acids. V dropped 5 bases and J dropped 2 bases, with 13 bases sitting between them. The CDR3 DNA reads TGTGCCAGCAGCCACCCGGGAGAGCCCTACGAGCAGTACTTC. Encoded protein: CASSHPGEPYEQYF.

This clone was seen just once. The CDR3 sequence is CASSPYTANTGELFF. The CDR3 DNA reads as TGTGCCAGCAGTCCTTACACAGCGAACACCGGGGAGCTGTTTTTT. The V gene is TRBV27, the J gene TRBJ2-2; D gene unclear. Between the trimmed V and J ends, which lost 5 bases and 0 bases, there was a span of 10 bases. This CDR3 spans 15 amino acids. Per the germline V gene, CDR1 is MNHEY and CDR2 is SMNVEV (reference sequence).